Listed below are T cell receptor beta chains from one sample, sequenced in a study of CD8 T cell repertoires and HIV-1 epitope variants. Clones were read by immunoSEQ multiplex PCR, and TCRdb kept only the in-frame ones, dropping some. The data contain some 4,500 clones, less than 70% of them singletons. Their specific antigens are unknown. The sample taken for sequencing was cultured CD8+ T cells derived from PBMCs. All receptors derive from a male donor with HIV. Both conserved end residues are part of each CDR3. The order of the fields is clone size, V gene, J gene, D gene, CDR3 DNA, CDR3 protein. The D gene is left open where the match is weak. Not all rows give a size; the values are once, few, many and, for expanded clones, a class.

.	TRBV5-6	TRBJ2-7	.	TGTGCCAGCAGCTTGGCAGGGTCCCCCTACGAGCAGTACTTC	CASSLAGSPYEQYF
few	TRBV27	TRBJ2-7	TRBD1	TGTGCCAGCAGTGTGGGACAGGGAAGCTCCTACGAGCAGTACTTC	CASSVGQGSSYEQYF
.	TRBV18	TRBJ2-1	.	TGTGCCAGCTCACAGGAGGCAACAACCGTTGGGAATGAGCAGTTCTTC	CASSQEATTVGNEQFF
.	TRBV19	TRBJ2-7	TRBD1	TGTTCCAGTAGTATAGATTGGAACAGGGGAGCGGTCGAGCAGTACTTC	CSSSIDWNRGAVEQYF
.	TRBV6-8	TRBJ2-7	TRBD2	TGTGCCAGCGAGGGGGGGTTCCTAGCGGGAGACCTCTACGAGCAGTACTTC	CASEGGFLAGDLYEQYF
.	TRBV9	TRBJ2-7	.	TGTGCCAGCAGCGATGACAAAGGTGGCAACGAGCAGTACTTC	CASSDDKGGNEQYF
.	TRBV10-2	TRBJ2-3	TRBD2	TGCGCCAGCAGTGAAACGCTAGCGGGGACAGATACGCAGTATTTT	CASSETLAGTDTQYF
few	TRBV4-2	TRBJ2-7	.	TGTGCCAGCAGCCAAGGAGGGATGTCCTACGAGCAGTACTTC	CASSQGGMSYEQYF
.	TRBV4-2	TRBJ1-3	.	TGTGCCAGCAGCCAAGATTTGGCCCGTCGCTCTGGAAACACCATATATTTT	CASSQDLARRSGNTIYF
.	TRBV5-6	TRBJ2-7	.	TGTGCCAGCAGCTTTTGGGGGAGCTCCTACGAGCAGTACTTC	CASSFWGSSYEQYF
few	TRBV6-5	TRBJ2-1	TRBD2	TGTGCCAGCAGTTACTCGACGACTAGCGGGGGTAATGAGCAGTTCTTC	CASSYSTTSGGNEQFF
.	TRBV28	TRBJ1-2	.	TGTGCCAGCAGTTTATCCGGCGCCGGTGGCTACACCTTC	CASSLSGAGGYTF
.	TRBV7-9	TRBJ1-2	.	TGTGCCAGCAGCTTAGATCCGACCAACTATGGCTACACCTTC	CASSLDPTNYGYTF
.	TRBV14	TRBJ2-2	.	TGTGCCAGCAGCCAATTGCACGGGAGCGGGGAGCTGTTTTTT	CASSQLHGSGELFF
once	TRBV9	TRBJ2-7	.	TGTGCCAGCAGCGTAGCCTCGATTGAGGGGGGCTCCTACGAGCAGTACTTC	CASSVASIEGGSYEQYF